Listed below are T cell receptor beta chains from one sample, sequenced in a study of OX40 agonist ivuxolimab in advanced cancers. Only in-frame clones appear in the TCRdb table, and some are missing; sequencing was by immunoSEQ multiplex PCR. The repertoire holds around 58,000 clones, with 65% to 85% as singletons. The sequences come from CD4+ or CD8+ T cells sorted from blood, collected in a trial of the OX40 agonist ivuxolimab. These receptors all come from an adult with an advanced solid tumor such as melanoma, head and neck, liver or kidney cancer. Both conserved end residues are part of each CDR3. A D gene is named only where the DNA matches it firmly. Size tells how often a clone was seen (once, few, many) or the class of an expanded clone, and some rows leave it out.

DNA	CDR3	size	V	D	J
TGCAGCGTTGGTGTCCGGGAGAGGGTTGAGCAGTTCTTC	CSVGVRERVEQFF	-	TRBV29-1	-	TRBJ2-1
TGCGCCAGCAGCCTAGGACTAGCGGGGGTAAACATTCAGTACTTC	CASSLGLAGVNIQYF	-	TRBV5-1	TRBD2	TRBJ2-4
TGTGCCAGCAGCTTTTTTAGCGGGAGCCTTGGTGAGCAGTTCTTC	CASSFFSGSLGEQFF	-	TRBV7-2	TRBD2	TRBJ2-1
TGCGCCAGCAGCTTACGGACTAGCGGGGGGGCCGGAGAGACCCAGTACTTC	CASSLRTSGGAGETQYF	once	TRBV5-1	TRBD2	TRBJ2-5
TGTGCCAGCAGTGTACATGTGCGGAACACTGAAGCTTTCTTT	CASSVHVRNTEAFF	-	TRBV6-1	-	TRBJ1-1
TGTGCCAGCAGTTATGGTGAAGGTTATGGCTACACCTTC	CASSYGEGYGYTF	-	TRBV6-5	-	TRBJ1-2
TGTGCCAGCAGCTCCCGTGGGGGAGGCGACACCGGGGAGCTGTTTTTT	CASSSRGGGDTGELFF	-	TRBV5-5	-	TRBJ2-2
TGTGCCAGCACGGGGGAAGGGAGGGTAAATCAGCCCCAGCATTTT	CASTGEGRVNQPQHF	-	TRBV6-1	-	TRBJ1-5
TGCGCCAGCAGCCACGGGAGCTCCTACGAGCAGTACTTC	CASSHGSSYEQYF	-	TRBV5-1	-	TRBJ2-7
TGTGCCACCAAGACAGGACTAGGTAGCAATCAGCCCCAGCATTTT	CATKTGLGSNQPQHF	-	TRBV19	-	TRBJ1-5
TGTGCCAGCAGTGAAGACAGGGGGCTCGGTCAGCCCCAGCATTTT	CASSEDRGLGQPQHF	-	TRBV2	TRBD1	TRBJ1-5
TGTGCCAGCAGTCCGGGGGACAAACGTTATGGCTACACCTTC	CASSPGDKRYGYTF	-	TRBV28	-	TRBJ1-2
TGTGCCAGCAGCGTAGGTGGGTCCATGCTGTACAATGAGCAGTTCTTC	CASSVGGSMLYNEQFF	once	TRBV9	-	TRBJ2-1
TGTGCCAGCAGTTCCCGTTTTGGGGAAAAACTGTTTTTT	CASSSRFGEKLFF	once	TRBV27	-	TRBJ1-4
TGTGCCAGCAGCCGACTCAGGGACAGCCTTACTGGAAACACCATATATTTT	CASSRLRDSLTGNTIYF	once	TRBV4-2	TRBD1	TRBJ1-3
TGTGCCAGCAGGTTCCAAGAGACCCAGTACTTC	CASRFQETQYF	once	TRBV2	-	TRBJ2-5
TGCGCCAGCAGCCAAGTAGCGGGAGCTGACACCGGGGAGCTGTTTTTT	CASSQVAGADTGELFF	-	TRBV4-1	TRBD2	TRBJ2-2